Each of the 12 T cell receptor beta chains below was sequenced from the same sample in a study of T cell changes during pregnancy in multiple sclerosis. Clones were sequenced by immunoSEQ multiplex PCR, and TCRdb holds only the in-frame ones, with some missing. The sample shows approximately 93,000 clones, less than 95% of them seen only once. The source material was peripheral blood, sampled in the first trimester of pregnancy. Receptor source: a female donor in good health, enrolled as a control in a pregnancy study.

This clone has only one observation. The V call is TRBV4-3, the J call TRBJ2-1; D perhaps matches TRBD1 (7 bases). CDR3 length equals 17 residues. From germline, CDR1 is LGHNA and CDR2 YSLEER. The V end was cut by 3 bases, the J end by 4 bases, with 19 bases between. The DNA for the CDR3 is TGCGCCAGCAGCCAGATATGGGGGGCAGGGGGATACAATGAGCAGTTCTTC. It yields the protein CASSQIWGAGGYNEQFF.

DNA of the CDR3: TGTGCCAGCAGCCAAGACCGCCTAGCGGGTTACAATGAGCAGTTCTTC. Protein: CASSQDRLAGYNEQFF. This rearrangement joins TRBV4-2 to TRBJ2-1; 8 nucleotides line up with TRBD2. The ends lost 0 bases at V and 4 bases at J; junction bases unmatched: 5. The CDR3 covers 16 residues. Germline V CDR1 and CDR2: LGHNA, YNFKEQ.

This clone was counted between two and nine times. CDR3 DNA sequence: TGTGCCAGCAGCCAGAAAAGGGGACAACTATCGACGGTGGCTTTCTTT. Amino acid sequence: CASSQKRGQLSTVAFF. V is TRBV14 and J is TRBJ1-1, with D perhaps matching TRBD1 (6 bases). Germline CDR1 is SGHDN and CDR2 is FVKESK. The CDR3 is 16 amino acids. V dropped 3 bases and J dropped 11 bases, with 25 bases sitting between them.

This clone occurred once. V gene TRBV5-6 combines with J gene TRBJ1-1; D remains unclear. The CDR3 loop spans 14 amino acids. With 2 bases removed from V and 0 bases from J, the gap between germline ends came to 8 bases. Germline CDR1 is SGHDT and CDR2 is YYEEEE. CDR3 sequence: CASSFDTLNTEAFF. The CDR3 DNA is TGTGCCAGCAGCTTTGACACTCTGAACACTGAAGCTTTCTTT.

A single count supports this clone. At the DNA level, this CDR3 is encoded by other sequences in the same sample as well. The chain couples TRBV4-3 to TRBJ2-1; 8 nucleotides align to TRBD2. The CDR3 length is 15 residues. Trimming removed 6 bases from V and 3 bases from J; junction bases left unmatched: 7. Per germline, CDR1 LGHNA and CDR2 YSLEER. This chain's CDR3 is CASSQRGGLYNEQFF. As DNA, the CDR3 is TGCGCCAGCAGTCAACGGGGGGGCCTCTACAATGAGCAGTTCTTC.

The gene calls are TRBV6-1 and TRBJ2-1, with D uncertain. Trimming took off 4 bases at V and 7 bases at J, with 17 bases between the two ends. This CDR3 is built from 15 residues. Germline V lookup: CDR1 MNHNS, CDR2 SASEGT. The CDR3 is CASSGVGGLQNEQFF. CDR3 nucleotides: TGTGCCAGCAGTGGCGTGGGTGGCCTACAGAATGAGCAGTTCTTC.

The chain uses TRBV5-4 and TRBJ2-3; TRBD2 aligns across 12 bases. This CDR3 spans 15 amino acids. Looked up from germline, CDR1 is SGHNT and CDR2 is YYREEE (reference sequence). J was trimmed by 6 bases and V by 3 bases; bases with no gene match: 5. The CDR3 DNA sequence: TGTGCCAGCAGCTCTCTAGCGGGGGGGCTGGATACGCAGTATTTT. Its translation is CASSSLAGGLDTQYF.

The gene calls are TRBV5-1 and TRBJ2-3; 11 nucleotides line up with TRBD2. Per the germline V gene, CDR1 is SGHRS and CDR2 is YFSETQ. Trimming at V came to 4 bases and at J to 4 bases, leaving 5 bases not matched to a gene. The CDR3 sequence is 15 residues long. The CDR3 region is CASSQLAGAADTQYF. The CDR3 DNA is TGCGCCAGCAGCCAACTAGCGGGGGCCGCAGATACGCAGTATTTT.

This clone showed up just once. The chain links TRBV7-2 to TRBJ2-1; D remains unclear. Trimming shortened V by 6 bases and J by 10 bases, and 10 bases separated the two germline ends. CDR1 SGHTA and CDR2 FQGNSA come from the germline V gene. This CDR3 is 11 amino acids long. The CDR3 loop is CASSAGFEQFF. CDR3 bases: TGTGCCAGCAGTGCAGGATTCGAGCAGTTCTTC. The variable domain in full, with the rest retrieved from reference TRBV7-2 and TRBJ2-1, is GAGVSQSPSNKVTEKGKDVELRCDPISGHTALYWYRQSLGQGLEFLIYFQGNSAPDKSGLPSDRFSAERTGGSVSTLTIQRTQQEDSAVYLCASSAGFEQFFGPGTRLTVL.

The chain has TRBV4-3 and TRBJ2-1; 7 nucleotides align to TRBD1. The CDR3 runs to 15 residues. V shed 4 bases, J shed 4 bases, and the junction held 7 bases outside the gene matches. Germline V gene sequence: CDR1 LGHNA, CDR2 YSLEER. This CDR3 is CASSLLTGNYNEQFF. CDR3 nucleotide sequence: TGCGCCAGCAGCCTCCTGACAGGGAATTACAATGAGCAGTTCTTC.

The rearrangement joins TRBV18 to TRBJ2-5, with a possible D match to TRBD1 (5 bases). Germline V gives CDR1 KGHSH, CDR2 LQKENI. This CDR3 is built from 14 residues. V was pared by 0 bases and J by 5 bases, with 10 bases between. The CDR3 DNA follows: TGTGCCAGCTCACCACCGGACAAAAGGGAGACCCAGTACTTC. It codes for CASSPPDKRETQYF.

The chain couples TRBV4-3 to TRBJ2-3; the match to TRBD1 covers 9 bases. V dropped 8 bases and J dropped 3; count of bases not matched to a gene: 3. The CDR3 is made up of 13 amino acids. Germline V gene sequence: CDR1 LGHNA, CDR2 YSLEER. The CDR3 protein is CASRDRGTDTQYF. The DNA for the CDR3 is TGCGCCAGCCGCGACAGGGGGACAGATACGCAGTATTTT.